The 9 T cell receptor beta chains reported below all come from one sample, sequenced in a study of blood T cell repertoires in COVID-19. Using immunoSEQ multiplex PCR, the repertoire was profiled, and TCRdb retains in-frame clones only, with some absent. Of roughly 250,000 clones in the sample, roughly 90% were seen once. The sequenced sample consisted of peripheral blood. These receptors were collected from a woman in her forties who had recovered from COVID-19.

This clone was found once. This chain connects TRBV7-2 to TRBJ1-4; 12 bases align to TRBD1. V dropped 4 bases and J dropped 8; count of bases not matched to a gene: 8. CDR3 length: 16 residues. Germline V gene sequence: CDR1 SGHTA, CDR2 FQGNSA. The CDR3 region is CASSSRDRGRGEKLFF. The CDR3 nucleotides are TGTGCCAGCAGCTCACGGGACAGGGGGCGAGGCGAAAAACTGTTTTTT.

The chain uses TRBV4-1 and TRBJ2-4; TRBD1 matches at 9 bases. The CDR3 extends over 18 amino acids. V shed 1 base, J shed 9 bases, and the junction held 16 bases outside the gene matches. The germline V gene encodes CDR1 MGHRA and CDR2 YSYEKL. In DNA, the CDR3 is TGCGCCAGCAGCCAAGTCCGTACCCCGGGACAGGGAAGGGGCATTCAGTACTTC. This gives the protein CASSQVRTPGQGRGIQYF.

This chain connects TRBV7-9 to TRBJ1-5; a possible D gene is TRBD1 (6 bases). Trimming removed 1 base from V and 3 bases from J, with 10 bases in between. There are 15 residues in the CDR3. From germline, CDR1 is SEHNR and CDR2 FQNEAQ (reference sequence). The CDR3 DNA follows: TGTGCCAGCAGCTTAGGGACAGCTTTCAATCAGCCCCAGCATTTT. Residues: CASSLGTAFNQPQHF.

This chain connects TRBV9 to TRBJ1-2; D is unresolved. V lost 0 bases, J lost 7 bases, and 22 bases lay in between. The CDR3 spans 17 residues. In germline, CDR1 is SGDLS, CDR2 YYNGEE. The CDR3: CASSVGGGPNARTGYTF. As DNA, the CDR3 is TGTGCCAGCAGCGTAGGAGGAGGGCCTAACGCCCGGACTGGCTACACCTTC.

The V and J genes are TRBV19 and TRBJ2-2, with D hard to call. The V gene lost 7 bases and the J gene lost 11 bases, with 11 bases spanning the gap. Germline V lookup: CDR1 LNHDA, CDR2 SQIVND (reference sequence). CDR3 length: 11 amino acids. In DNA form, the CDR3 reads TGTGCCAGTACCGCGAGATCAGAGCTGTTTTTT. This gives the protein CASTARSELFF.

J is TRBJ2-1 and V is TRBV5-1; tentatively, D is TRBD1 (6 bases). V dropped 3 bases and J dropped 2 bases, with 15 bases sitting between them. The CDR3 extends over 16 amino acids. Germline CDR1 SGHRS, CDR2 YFSETQ. This chain's CDR3 is CASSSTPRGPYNEQFF. The DNA of the CDR3 is TGCGCCAGCAGCTCTACTCCCAGGGGCCCCTACAATGAGCAGTTCTTC.

The V gene is TRBV7-3, the J gene TRBJ1-2; no clear D. Germline CDR1 SGHTA, CDR2 FQGTGA. V lost 1 base, J lost 5 bases, and 8 bases lay in between. The CDR3 runs 13 residues. The CDR3 reads CASSLNGGYGYTF. The CDR3 DNA sequence: TGTGCCAGCAGCTTAAACGGCGGATATGGCTACACCTTC.

The chain links TRBV7-2 to TRBJ1-5; D call uncertain. The CDR3 extends over 14 amino acids. Germline V gene lookup returns CDR1 SGHTA and CDR2 FQGNSA. V gave up 4 bases and J gave up 5 bases, with 12 bases separating them. CDR3 bases: TGTGCCAGCAGCTCTACCCCCGTTTATCAGCCCCAGCATTTT. Protein product: CASSSTPVYQPQHF.

The chain uses TRBV7-2 and TRBJ2-7, with a tentative D call TRBD1 (6 bases). Deletions cut 5 bases from V and 0 bases from J, with 14 bases between. Germline CDR1 SGHTA, CDR2 FQGNSA. The CDR3 is 15 residues long. The CDR3 is CASSHSGAISYEQYF. As DNA, the CDR3 is TGTGCCAGCAGCCATTCAGGGGCCATCTCCTACGAGCAGTACTTC.